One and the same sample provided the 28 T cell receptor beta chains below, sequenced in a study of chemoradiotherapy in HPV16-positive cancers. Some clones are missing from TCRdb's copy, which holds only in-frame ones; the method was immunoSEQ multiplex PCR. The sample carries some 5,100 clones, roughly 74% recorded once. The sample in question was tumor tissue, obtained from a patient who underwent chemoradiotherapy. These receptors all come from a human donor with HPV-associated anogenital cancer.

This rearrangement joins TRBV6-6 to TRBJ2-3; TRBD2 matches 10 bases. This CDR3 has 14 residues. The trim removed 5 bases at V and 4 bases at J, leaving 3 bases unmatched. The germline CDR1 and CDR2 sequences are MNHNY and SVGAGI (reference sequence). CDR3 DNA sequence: TGTGCCAGCAGTCAGCGGGAGGGGTCAGATACGCAGTATTTT. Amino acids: CASSQREGSDTQYF.

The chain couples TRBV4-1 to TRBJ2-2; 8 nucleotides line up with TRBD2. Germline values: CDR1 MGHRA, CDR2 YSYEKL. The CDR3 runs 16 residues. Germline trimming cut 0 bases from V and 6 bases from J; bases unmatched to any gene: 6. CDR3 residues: CASSQEPTSVSGELFF. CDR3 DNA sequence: TGCGCCAGCAGCCAAGAGCCGACTAGCGTCTCCGGGGAGCTGTTTTTT.

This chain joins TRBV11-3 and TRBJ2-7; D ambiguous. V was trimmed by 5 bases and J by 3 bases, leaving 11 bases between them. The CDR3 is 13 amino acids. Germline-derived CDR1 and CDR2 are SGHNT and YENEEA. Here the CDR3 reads CASSIDGFYEQYF. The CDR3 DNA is TGTGCCAGCAGCATCGACGGGTTCTACGAGCAGTACTTC. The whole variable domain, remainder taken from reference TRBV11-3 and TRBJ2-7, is EAGVVQSPRYKIIEKKQPVAFWCNPISGHNTLYWYLQNLGQGPELLIRYENEEAVDDSQLPKDRFSAERLKGVDSTLKIQPAELGDSAVYLCASSIDGFYEQYFGPGTRLTVT.

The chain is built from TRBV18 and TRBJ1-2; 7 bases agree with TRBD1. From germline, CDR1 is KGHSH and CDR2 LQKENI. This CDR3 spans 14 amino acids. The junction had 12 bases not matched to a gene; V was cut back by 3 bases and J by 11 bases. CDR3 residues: CASSPSETARGYTF. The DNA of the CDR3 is TGTGCCAGCTCACCCTCGGAGACGGCCAGGGGGTACACCTTC. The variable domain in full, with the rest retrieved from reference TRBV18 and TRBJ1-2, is NAGVMQNPRHLVRRRGQEARLRCSPMKGHSHVYWYRQLPEEGLKFMVYLQKENIIDESGMPKERFSAEFPKEGPSILRIQQVVRGDSAAYFCASSPSETARGYTFGSGTRLTVV.

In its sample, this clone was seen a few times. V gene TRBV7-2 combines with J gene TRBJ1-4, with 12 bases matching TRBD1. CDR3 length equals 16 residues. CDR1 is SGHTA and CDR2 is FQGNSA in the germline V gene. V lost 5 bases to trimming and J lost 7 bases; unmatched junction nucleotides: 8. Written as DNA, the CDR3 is TGTGCCAGCAGCCCCCTCCGGGACAGGGGGCTTGAAAAACTGTTTTTT. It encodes CASSPLRDRGLEKLFF.

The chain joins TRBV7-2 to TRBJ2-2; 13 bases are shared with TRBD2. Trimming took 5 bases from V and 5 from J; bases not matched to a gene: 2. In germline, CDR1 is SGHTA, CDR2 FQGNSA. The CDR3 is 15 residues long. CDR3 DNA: TGTGCCAGCAGCCCACTAGCGGGAGGGACCGGGGAGCTGTTTTTT. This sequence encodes CASSPLAGGTGELFF.

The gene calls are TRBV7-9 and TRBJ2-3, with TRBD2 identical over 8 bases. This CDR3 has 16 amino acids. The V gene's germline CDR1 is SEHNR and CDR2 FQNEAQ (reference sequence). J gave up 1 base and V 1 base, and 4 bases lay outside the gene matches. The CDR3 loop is CASSLVSGSGTDTQYF. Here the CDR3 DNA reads TGTGCCAGCAGCTTAGTAAGCGGGAGCGGCACAGATACGCAGTATTTT.

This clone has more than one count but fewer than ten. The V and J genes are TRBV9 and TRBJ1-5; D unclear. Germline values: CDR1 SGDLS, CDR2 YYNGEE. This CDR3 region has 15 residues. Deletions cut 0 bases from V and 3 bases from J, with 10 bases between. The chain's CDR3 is CASSVDMGDNQPQHF. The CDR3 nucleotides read TGTGCCAGCAGCGTAGATATGGGAGACAATCAGCCCCAGCATTTT. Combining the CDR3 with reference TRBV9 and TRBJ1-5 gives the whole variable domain DSGVTQTPKHLITATGQRVTLRCSPRSGDLSVYWYQQSLDQGLQFLIQYYNGEERAKGNILERFSAQQFPDLHSELNLSSLELGDSALYFCASSVDMGDNQPQHFGDGTRLSIL.

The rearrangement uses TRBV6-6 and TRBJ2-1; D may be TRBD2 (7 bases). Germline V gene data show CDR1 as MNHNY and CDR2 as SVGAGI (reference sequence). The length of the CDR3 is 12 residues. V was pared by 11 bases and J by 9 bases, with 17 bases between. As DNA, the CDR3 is TGTGCCGCCGGGGGGCGTTTGGGTGAGCAGTTCTTC. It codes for CAAGGRLGEQFF.

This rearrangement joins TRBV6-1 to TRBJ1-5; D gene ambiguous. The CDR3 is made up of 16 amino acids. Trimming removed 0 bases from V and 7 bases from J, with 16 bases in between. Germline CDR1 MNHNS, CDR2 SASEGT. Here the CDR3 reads CASSEAGPSPRQPQHF. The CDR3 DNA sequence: TGTGCCAGCAGTGAAGCGGGCCCCTCCCCGAGGCAGCCCCAGCATTTT.

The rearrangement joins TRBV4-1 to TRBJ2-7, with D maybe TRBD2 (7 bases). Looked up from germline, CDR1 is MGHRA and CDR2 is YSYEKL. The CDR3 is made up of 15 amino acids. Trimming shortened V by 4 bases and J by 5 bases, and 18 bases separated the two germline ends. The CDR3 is CASSLTQGGQNEQYF. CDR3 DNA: TGCGCCAGCAGCCTCACACAGGGAGGGCAAAACGAGCAGTACTTC.

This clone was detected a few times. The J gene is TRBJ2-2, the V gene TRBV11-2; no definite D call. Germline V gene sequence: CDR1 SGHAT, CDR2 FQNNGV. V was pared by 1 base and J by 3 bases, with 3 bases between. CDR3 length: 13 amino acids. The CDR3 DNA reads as TGTGCCAGCAGCTTAGGTTACACCGGGGAGCTGTTTTTT. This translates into CASSLGYTGELFF. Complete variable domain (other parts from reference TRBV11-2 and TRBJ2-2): EAGVAQSPRYKIIEKRQSVAFWCNPISGHATLYWYQQILGQGPKLLIQFQNNGVVDDSQLPKDRFSAERLKGVDSTLKIQPAKLEDSAVYLCASSLGYTGELFFGEGSRLTVL.

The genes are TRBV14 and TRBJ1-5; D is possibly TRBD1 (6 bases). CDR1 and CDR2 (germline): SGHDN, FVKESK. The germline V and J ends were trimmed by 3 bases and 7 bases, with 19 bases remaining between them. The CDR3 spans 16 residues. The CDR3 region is CASSHPRGVTRQPQHF. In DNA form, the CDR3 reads TGTGCCAGCAGCCACCCCAGGGGAGTTACACGGCAGCCCCAGCATTTT.

This CDR3 is CASSDKTGIQETQYF. The CDR3 DNA sequence: TGTGCCAGCAGCGACAAGACAGGAATCCAAGAGACCCAGTACTTC. This chain connects TRBV9 to TRBJ2-5; D perhaps matches TRBD1 (6 bases). From germline, CDR1 is SGDLS and CDR2 YYNGEE. Trimming removed 3 bases from V and 1 base from J, with 13 bases in between. CDR3 size: 15 residues.

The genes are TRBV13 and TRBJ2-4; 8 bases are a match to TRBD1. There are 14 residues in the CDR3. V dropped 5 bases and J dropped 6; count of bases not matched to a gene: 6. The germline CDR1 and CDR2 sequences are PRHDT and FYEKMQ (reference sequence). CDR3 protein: CASSLSQGANIQYF. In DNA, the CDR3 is TGTGCCAGCAGCCTCTCTCAGGGGGCAAACATTCAGTACTTC.

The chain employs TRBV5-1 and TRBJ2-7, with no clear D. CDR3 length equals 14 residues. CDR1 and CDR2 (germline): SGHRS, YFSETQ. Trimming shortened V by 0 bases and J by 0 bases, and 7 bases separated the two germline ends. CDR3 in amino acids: CASSLGGSSYEQYF. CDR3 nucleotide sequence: TGCGCCAGCAGCTTGGGTGGTAGCTCCTACGAGCAGTACTTC. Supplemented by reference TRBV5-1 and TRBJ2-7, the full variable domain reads KAGVTQTPRYLIKTRGQQVTLSCSPISGHRSVSWYQQTPGQGLQFLFEYFSETQRNKGNFPGRFSGRQFSNSRSEMNVSTLELGDSALYLCASSLGGSSYEQYFGPGTRLTVT.

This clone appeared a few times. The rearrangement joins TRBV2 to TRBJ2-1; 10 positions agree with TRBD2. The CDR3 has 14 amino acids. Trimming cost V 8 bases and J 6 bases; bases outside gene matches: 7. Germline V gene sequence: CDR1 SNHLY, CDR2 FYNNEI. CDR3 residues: CASSASGSPNEQFF. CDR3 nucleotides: TGTGCCAGCTCGGCTAGCGGGAGCCCCAATGAGCAGTTCTTC.

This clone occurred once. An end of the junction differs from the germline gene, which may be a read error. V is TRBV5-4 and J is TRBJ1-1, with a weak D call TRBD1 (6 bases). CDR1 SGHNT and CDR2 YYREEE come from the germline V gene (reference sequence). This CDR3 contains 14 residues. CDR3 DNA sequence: TGTGCCAGCAGCTTGCGGCAGGGGAACGCTGAAGCTTTCTTT. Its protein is CASSLRQGNAEAFF. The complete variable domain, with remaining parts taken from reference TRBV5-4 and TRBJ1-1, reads ETGVTQSPTHLIKTRGQQVTLRCSSQSGHNTVSWYQQALGQGPQFIFQYYREEENGRGNFPPRFSGLQFPNYSSELNVNALELDDSALYLCASSLRQGNAEAFFGQGTRLTVV.

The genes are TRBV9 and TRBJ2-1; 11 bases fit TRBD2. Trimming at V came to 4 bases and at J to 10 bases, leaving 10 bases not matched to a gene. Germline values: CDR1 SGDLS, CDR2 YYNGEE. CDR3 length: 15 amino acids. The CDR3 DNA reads TGTGCCAGCAGCCCCTCACTAGCGGGAGTTCGCGAGCAGTTCTTC. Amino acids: CASSPSLAGVREQFF.

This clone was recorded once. CDR3 in DNA: TGTGCCAGCAGCGTGTCCTGGATGAACACTGAAGCTTTCTTT. It encodes CASSVSWMNTEAFF. The chain has TRBV7-2 and TRBJ1-1, with D uncertain. Germline V gives CDR1 SGHTA, CDR2 FQGNSA. Trimming shortened V by 5 bases and J by 0 bases, and 10 bases separated the two germline ends. The CDR3 totals 14 residues.

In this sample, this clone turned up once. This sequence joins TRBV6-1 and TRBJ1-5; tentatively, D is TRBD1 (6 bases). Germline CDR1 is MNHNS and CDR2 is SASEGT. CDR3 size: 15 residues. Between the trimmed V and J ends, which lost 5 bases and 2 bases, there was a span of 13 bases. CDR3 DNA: TGTGCCAGCAGTCCTGGGGGGGGCGGCAATCAGCCCCAGCATTTT. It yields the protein CASSPGGGGNQPQHF.

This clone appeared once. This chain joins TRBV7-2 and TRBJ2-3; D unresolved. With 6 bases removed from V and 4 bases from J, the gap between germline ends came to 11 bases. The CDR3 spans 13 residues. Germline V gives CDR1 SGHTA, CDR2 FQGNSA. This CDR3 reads CASRTSRSDTQYF. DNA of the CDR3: TGTGCCAGCAGGACCTCTCGATCAGATACGCAGTATTTT. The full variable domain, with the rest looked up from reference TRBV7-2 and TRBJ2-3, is GAGVSQSPSNKVTEKGKDVELRCDPISGHTALYWYRQSLGQGLEFLIYFQGNSAPDKSGLPSDRFSAERTGGSVSTLTIQRTQQEDSAVYLCASRTSRSDTQYFGPGTRLTVL.

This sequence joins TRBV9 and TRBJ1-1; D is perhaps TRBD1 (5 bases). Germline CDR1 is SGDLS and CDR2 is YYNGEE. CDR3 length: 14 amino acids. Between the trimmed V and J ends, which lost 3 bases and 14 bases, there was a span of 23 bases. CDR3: CASSAQGAPMIRFF. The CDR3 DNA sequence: TGTGCCAGCAGCGCCCAGGGTGCCCCCATGATTCGGTTCTTT.

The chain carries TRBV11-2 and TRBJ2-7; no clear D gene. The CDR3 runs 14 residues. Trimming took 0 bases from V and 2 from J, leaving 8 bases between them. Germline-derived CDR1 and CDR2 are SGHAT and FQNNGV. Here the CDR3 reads CASSLERQTYEQYF. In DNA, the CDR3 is TGTGCCAGCAGCTTAGAACGGCAGACCTACGAGCAGTACTTC.

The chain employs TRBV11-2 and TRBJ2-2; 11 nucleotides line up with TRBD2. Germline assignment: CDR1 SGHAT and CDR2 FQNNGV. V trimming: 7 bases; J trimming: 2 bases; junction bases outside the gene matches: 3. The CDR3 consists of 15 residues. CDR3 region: CASTRLAGNTGELFF. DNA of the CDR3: TGTGCCAGCACTAGACTAGCGGGAAACACCGGGGAGCTGTTTTTT.

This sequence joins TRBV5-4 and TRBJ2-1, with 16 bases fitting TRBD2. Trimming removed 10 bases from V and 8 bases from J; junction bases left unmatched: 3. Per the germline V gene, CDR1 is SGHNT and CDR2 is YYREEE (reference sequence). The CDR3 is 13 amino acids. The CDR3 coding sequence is TGTGCCTCGGGACTAGCGGGAGGGGATGAGCAGTTCTTC. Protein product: CASGLAGGDEQFF. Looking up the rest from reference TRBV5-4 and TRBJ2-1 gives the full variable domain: ETGVTQSPTHLIKTRGQQVTLRCSSQSGHNTVSWYQQALGQGPQFIFQYYREEENGRGNFPPRFSGLQFPNYSSELNVNALELDDSALYLCASGLAGGDEQFFGPGTRLTVL.

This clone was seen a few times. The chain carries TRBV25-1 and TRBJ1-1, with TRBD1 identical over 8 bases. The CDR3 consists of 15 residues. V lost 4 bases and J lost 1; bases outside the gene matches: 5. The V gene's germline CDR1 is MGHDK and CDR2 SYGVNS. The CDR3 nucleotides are TGTGCCAGCAGTGGCGCCGGGACAGGGAACACTGAAGCTTTCTTT. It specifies CASSGAGTGNTEAFF.

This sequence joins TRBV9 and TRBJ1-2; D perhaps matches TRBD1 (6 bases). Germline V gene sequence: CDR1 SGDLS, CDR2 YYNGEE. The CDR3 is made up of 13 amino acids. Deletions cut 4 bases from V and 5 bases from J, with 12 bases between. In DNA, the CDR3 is TGTGCCAGCAGCCCCACAGGGATGTATGGCTACACCTTC. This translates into CASSPTGMYGYTF.